This entry concerns a single T cell receptor (beta chain). Its antigen has not been determined. The input lacks base qualities; no much larger clone sits a single base away. Hyperthyroidism patients were newly diagnosed, were aged 18 to 65 years, and had a disease duration under 2 months. Patients were excluded if they had other autoimmune diseases, uncontrolled infections, pregnancy or lactation. Diagnosis relied on clinical symptoms, serum thyroxine, TRAb, thyroid ultrasound and orbital computed tomography. Total RNA was extracted using Trizol reagent, and RNA quality was checked on an Agilent 2100 Bioanalyzer. This sample is part of a study of Graves' ophthalmopathy and Graves' hyperthyroidism (dated by TCRdb to 2016 to 2019). Notes on the research overall: Stable hyperthyroidism was defined as no progression to ophthalmopathy within 18 months of follow-up. An independent validation cohort comprised about 20 hyperthyroidism patients and some 16 patients who later progressed from hyperthyroidism to ophthalmopathy. To explore V-J signatures distinguishing ophthalmopathy from hyperthyroidism, a discovery set of roughly 100 patients (roughly 44 ophthalmopathy, some 57 stable hyperthyroidism) was enrolled. Following sample collection, hyperthyroidism patients were given methimazole at a starting dose of 30 mg daily, and ophthalmopathy patients were given high-dose intravenous methylprednisolone. The study used signatures of the TCR beta repertoire to tell Graves' ophthalmopathy apart from Graves' hyperthyroidism and to predict which patients would progress to ophthalmopathy. In five or six hyperthyroidism patients, T-cell repertoires of thyroid tissue and blood were compared. In total, around 130 blood samples were TCR-sequenced: 43 ophthalmopathy, roughly 77 hyperthyroidism and some 17 hyperthyroidism-to-ophthalmopathy patients. The paper's findings and limits, for the study overall: Most of the expanded thyroid clonotypes with a frequency above 0.001 were also detected in blood, and it was suggested that the thyroid immune response may be reflected by blood repertoires. In validation, the model predicted ophthalmopathy progression with roughly 68% sensitivity and around 72% specificity; some 13 predicted patients were CT-confirmed with GO in a median of approximately 6.2 months. The 13-signature model separated ophthalmopathy from stable hyperthyroidism with approximately 85% sensitivity and less than 83% specificity in cross-validation, and 80%/75% in the test set. No statistical method was used to predetermine the sample size, and group allocation was not hidden from the investigators.

For repertoire sequencing, the TCR beta CDR3 regions were amplified from RNA transcripts. HTBI primers and the Qiagen OneStep RT-PCR kit were used in a first-round RT-PCR, which was followed by a second-round multiplex PCR, size selection and purification. Libraries were sequenced paired-end with 100 bp reads on an Illumina HiSeq2000. In the source study's methods: SOAPnuke was used for read processing, and reads with adapters, uncalled bases, a mean Phred below 15, or no exact constant-primer or identifier match were discarded. High-quality paired reads were merged with COPE v1.2.5. Each unique nucleotide sequence was treated as a clonotype, and MiTCR v1.1 was used to align the clonotypes to the IMGT TRB V, D and J references. The analysis was limited to V-J combinations with a frequency above 0.0001, which together covered more than 99% of repertoires. For each V-J combination, a TCR clonal expansion and chaos score was defined as F50 clonal expansion divided by the chaos observed in the TCRdist matrix. Welch's t-statistics and random forest were used to reduce features to about 14 V-J combinations, which were fed into a naive Bayes classifier. The Morisita-Horn index was used to measure how similar the thyroid and blood repertoires were. TCRdb reprocessing: public reads trimmed at Q25 with fastp, clones called with MiXCR, in-frame beta chains kept. CDR3 protein sequences are deduplicated, and each keeps its most common genes and DNA. Here the V and J calls rest on TCRdb's processing, not on the authors' analysis. The sample contains over a million distinct CDR3 sequences, 35% to 40% of them found a single time. The ten largest make up around 10% of the sample.

The trim is 4 bases for V and 4 bases for J, with a gap of 10 bases between the germline ends. The CDR3 measures 12 amino acids from cysteine to phenylalanine. Only the CDR3 region is kept as DNA, spanning 36 bases read in frame from base 1. The CDR1 and CDR2 encoded by the germline V gene are SQVTM and ANQGSEA. The material sequenced was peripheral blood or thyroid tissue (not recorded which). The V and J segments used are TRBV29-1 and TRBJ1-1; confidence is insufficient to name the D gene. The clonotype was recovered from an adult man with Graves' hyperthyroidism. CDR3 region: CSVVALGTEAFF. The DNA reads TGCAGCGTTGTTGCCCTGGGCACTGAAGCTTTCTTT.